This T cell receptor beta chain was obtained from a study of T cells in Graves' hyperthyroidism and ophthalmopathy. CDR1 and CDR2 from the germline V gene are LGHNA and YNFKEQ. The CDR3 is 13 amino acids. Trimming took 10 bases from V and 9 from J, leaving 19 bases between them. The TCR beta CDR3 regions underwent amplification using RNA transcripts as the source. An initial round of RT-PCR targeting the TCR CDR3 relied on the HTBI primer set. TCRdb passed the multiplex PCR reads through MiXCR, listing each CDR3 protein once. The sample consists of around 700,000 distinct CDR3 sequences, under 20% of them appearing once. The patients, who ranged from 18 to 65 in age, presented with newly diagnosed hyperthyroidism lasting under 2 months. Orbital computed tomography and thyroid ultrasound, together with serum TRAb and thyroxine and clinical symptoms, were used for diagnoses.

The TCR sequence derives from a woman aged 50 to 60 with Graves' hyperthyroidism that later progressed to Graves' ophthalmopathy. This sequence joins TRBV4-2 and TRBJ2-1, with D perhaps assigned TRBD1 or TRBD2 (5 bases each). Sequencing input: blood. The CDR3 DNA follows: TGTGCCACCCGGGGCGGCCCAGGCCTTGAGCAGTTCTTC. It codes for CATRGGPGLEQFF.